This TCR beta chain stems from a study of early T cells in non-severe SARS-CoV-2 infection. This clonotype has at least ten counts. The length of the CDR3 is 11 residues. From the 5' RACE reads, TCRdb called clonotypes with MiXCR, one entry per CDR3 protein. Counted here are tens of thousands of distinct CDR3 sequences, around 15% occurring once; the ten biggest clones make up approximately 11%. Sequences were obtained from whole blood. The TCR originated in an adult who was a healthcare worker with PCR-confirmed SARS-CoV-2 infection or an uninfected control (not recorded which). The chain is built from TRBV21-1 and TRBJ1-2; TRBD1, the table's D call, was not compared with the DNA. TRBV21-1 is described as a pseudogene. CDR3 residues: CARGHPWGYTF. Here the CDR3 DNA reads TGTGCCAGAGGACACCCCTGGGGCTACACCTTC.